The following is a TCR beta chain sequence with its context. This entry is derived from a study of CD8 T cells in Susac syndrome. The overall study: Patients with Susac syndrome were therapy-naive, taking corticosteroids, with some also receiving intravenous immunoglobulin, or taking intravenous immunoglobulin alone at the time their blood was drawn.

The V end was cut by 1 base, the J end by 1 base, with 8 bases between. This CDR3 is built from 16 residues. Germline CDR1 SGHTA, CDR2 FQGTGA. When the RNA was reverse transcribed, random hexamers were used with an input of roughly 0.45 to 1 ug. The immunoSEQ assay covered 54 Vbeta and 13 Jbeta segments for CDR3. TCRdb processed the immunoSEQ multiplex PCR reads anew with MiXCR; each CDR3 protein has one entry. The sample lists about 140,000 distinct CDR3 sequences, about 95% occurring once. The authors carried out high-throughput sequencing of TCR beta. They applied it to CD8+ and CD4+ T cells obtained from blood. TEMRA cells underwent FACS enrichment and CD8+ and CD4+ T cells underwent negative isolation.

The sequence derives from a human donor with Susac syndrome. The sample consisted of CD4+ T cells from PBMCs. The genes are TRBV7-3 and TRBJ2-6; possible D gene TRBD2, 5 bases. CDR3 nucleotide sequence: TGTGCCAGCAGCTTAAATCCGGGATCTGGGGCCAACGTCCTGACTTTC. It specifies CASSLNPGSGANVLTF.